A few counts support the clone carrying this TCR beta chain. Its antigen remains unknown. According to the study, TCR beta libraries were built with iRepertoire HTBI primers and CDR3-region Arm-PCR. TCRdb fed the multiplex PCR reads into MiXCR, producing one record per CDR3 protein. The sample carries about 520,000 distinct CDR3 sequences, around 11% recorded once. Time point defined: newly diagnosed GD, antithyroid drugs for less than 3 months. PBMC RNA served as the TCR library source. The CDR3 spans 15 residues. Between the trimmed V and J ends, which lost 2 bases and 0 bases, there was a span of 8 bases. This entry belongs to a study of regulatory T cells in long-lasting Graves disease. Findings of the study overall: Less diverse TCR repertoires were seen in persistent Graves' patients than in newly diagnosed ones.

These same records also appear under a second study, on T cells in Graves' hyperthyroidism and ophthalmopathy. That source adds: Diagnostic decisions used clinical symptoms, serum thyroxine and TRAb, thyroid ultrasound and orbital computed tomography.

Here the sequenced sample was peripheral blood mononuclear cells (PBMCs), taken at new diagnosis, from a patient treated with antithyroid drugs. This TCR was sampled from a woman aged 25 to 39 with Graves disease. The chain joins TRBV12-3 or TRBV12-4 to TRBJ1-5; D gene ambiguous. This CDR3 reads CASSLLANSNQPQHF. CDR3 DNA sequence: TGTGCCAGCAGTTTATTAGCAAATAGCAATCAGCCCCAGCATTTT.